Below, 2 T cell receptor beta chains from the same sample are listed, as sequenced in a study of T-cell reconstitution after alpha-beta-depleted transplantation in children (dated by TCRdb to 2016 to 2018). Library preparation used PCR. Sequenced on an Illumina HiSeq 2500. Molecular barcoding was employed in the preparation of TCR libraries, with unique molecular identifiers being used to normalize TCRbeta repertoire quantification. The raw public reads went through TCRdb reprocessing: fastp at Q25, MiXCR clone calling, in-frame beta chains kept. For every CDR3 protein sequence, its rows merge into one entry that carries the most common genes and DNA. The sample profile shows about 830,000 distinct CDR3 sequences; around 15% of them were found once. Of the sample, roughly 4.8% falls within the top ten clones. Explained via the paper, the treatment or condition label denotes: allogeneic hematopoietic cell transplantation with graft depleted of TCRalphabeta T cells and CD19 B cells.

The sample here was PBMCs, mostly from graft donor cells, taken 360 days after TCRalphabeta/CD19-depleted stem cell transplant. These receptors were collected from a male patient under 18 who had a stem cell transplant for acute lymphoblastic leukemia, so the T cells may come from the graft donor.

The V gene is TRBV12-3 or TRBV12-4, the J gene TRBJ2-2; 8 bases line up with TRBD1. CDR3 length equals 14 residues. V lost 8 bases and J lost 3; bases outside the gene matches: 5. CDR3 loop: CASRDRSYTGELFF. Here the CDR3 DNA reads TGTGCCAGCCGGGACAGGTCATACACCGGGGAGCTGTTTTTT.

This clonotype showed up just a few times. The chain joins TRBV21-1 to TRBJ2-7; the listed D gene, TRBD2, was not tested against the DNA. TRBV21-1 is labeled a pseudogene. This CDR3 comprises 14 residues. The CDR3 DNA sequence: TGTGCCAGCAGCGCCTTATCCGCTGGAGGCGAGCAGTACTTC. Its protein is CASSALSAGGEQYF.